This T cell receptor beta chain is drawn from a study of shared clonotypes between healthy human individuals. The CDR3 runs 16 residues. General observations from the study: Despite large depth, rarefaction showed incomplete sorted-subset sequencing. Clonotypes shared by all four donors outscored non-shared clonotypes in generation probability.

Repertoires were generated with immunoSEQ multiplex PCR, while TCRdb's copy carries only in-frame clones and drops some. The sample lists around 2,000,000 clones; about 95% were seen once. In the case of this clone: Its antigen is undetermined.

Naive CD8 cells were CD45RO-negative, positively selected for CCR7, excluding terminally differentiated effector memory CD45RA+ cells. This receptor was obtained from a man between 18 and 35 years old in good health. Source material: naive CD8+ T cells sorted from blood. V is TRBV21-1 and J is TRBJ2-7; the D call in the table, TRBD1, was not verified against the DNA. TRBV21-1 is a pseudogene. In nucleotides, the CDR3 is TGTGCCAGCAGCAAAATGGCGGAACAGGGGGTAGACGAGCAGTACTTC. Translation: CASSKMAEQGVDEQYF.